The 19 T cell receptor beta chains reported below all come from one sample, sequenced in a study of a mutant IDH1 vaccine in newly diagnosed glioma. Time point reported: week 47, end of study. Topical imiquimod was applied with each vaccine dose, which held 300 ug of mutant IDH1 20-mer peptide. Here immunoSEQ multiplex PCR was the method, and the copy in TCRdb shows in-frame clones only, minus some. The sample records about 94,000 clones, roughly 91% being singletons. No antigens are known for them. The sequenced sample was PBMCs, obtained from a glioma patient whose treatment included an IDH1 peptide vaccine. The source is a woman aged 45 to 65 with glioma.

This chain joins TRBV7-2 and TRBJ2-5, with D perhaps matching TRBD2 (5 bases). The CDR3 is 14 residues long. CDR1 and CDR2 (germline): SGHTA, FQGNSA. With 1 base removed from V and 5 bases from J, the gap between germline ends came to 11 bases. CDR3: CASSLGGLRETQYF. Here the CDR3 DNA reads TGTGCCAGCAGCTTAGGAGGGCTGAGGGAGACCCAGTACTTC. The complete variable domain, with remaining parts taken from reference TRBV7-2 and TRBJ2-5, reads GAGVSQSPSNKVTEKGKDVELRCDPISGHTALYWYRQSLGQGLEFLIYFQGNSAPDKSGLPSDRFSAERTGGSVSTLTIQRTQQEDSAVYLCASSLGGLRETQYFGPGTRLLVL.

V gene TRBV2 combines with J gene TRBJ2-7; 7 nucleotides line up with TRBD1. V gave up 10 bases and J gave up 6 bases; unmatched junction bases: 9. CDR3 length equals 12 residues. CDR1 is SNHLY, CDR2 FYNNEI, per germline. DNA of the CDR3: TGTGCCACCTCGGAAGGGGGCTCCGAGCAGTACTTC. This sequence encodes CATSEGGSEQYF.

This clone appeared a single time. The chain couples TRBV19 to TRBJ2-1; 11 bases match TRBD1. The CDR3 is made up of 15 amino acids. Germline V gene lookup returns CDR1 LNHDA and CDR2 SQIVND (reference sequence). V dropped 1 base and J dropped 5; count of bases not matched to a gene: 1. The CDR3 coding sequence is TGTGCCAGTAGTATAGGGACAGGGGGCCACAATGAGCAGTTCTTC. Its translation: CASSIGTGGHNEQFF.

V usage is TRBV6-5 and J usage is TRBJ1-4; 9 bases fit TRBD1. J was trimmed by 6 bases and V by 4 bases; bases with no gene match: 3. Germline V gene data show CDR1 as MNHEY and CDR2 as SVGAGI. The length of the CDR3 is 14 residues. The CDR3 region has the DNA TGTGCCAGCAGTTCGGGACAGGGTCATGAAAAACTGTTTTTT. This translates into CASSSGQGHEKLFF.

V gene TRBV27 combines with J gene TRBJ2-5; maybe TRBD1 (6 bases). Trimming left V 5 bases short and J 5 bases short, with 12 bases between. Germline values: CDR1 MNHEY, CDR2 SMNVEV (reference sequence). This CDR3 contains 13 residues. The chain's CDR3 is CASSVQGRETQYF. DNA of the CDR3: TGTGCCAGCAGTGTACAGGGAAGGGAGACCCAGTACTTC.

CDR3 residues: CASSRGGAKNIQYF. CDR3 in DNA: TGTGCCAGCAGTCGTGGGGGAGCCAAAAACATTCAGTACTTC. This chain connects TRBV5-6 to TRBJ2-4; D may correspond to TRBD1 or TRBD2 (5 bases each). Between the trimmed V and J ends, which lost 5 bases and 0 bases, there was a span of 9 bases. Germline V gene data show CDR1 as SGHDT and CDR2 as YYEEEE. This CDR3 contains 14 residues.

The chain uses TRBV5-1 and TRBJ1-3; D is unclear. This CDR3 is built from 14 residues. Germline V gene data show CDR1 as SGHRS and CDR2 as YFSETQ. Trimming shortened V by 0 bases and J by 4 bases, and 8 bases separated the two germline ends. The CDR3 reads CASSLEGFGNTIYF. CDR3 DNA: TGCGCCAGCAGCTTGGAAGGGTTCGGAAACACCATATATTTT.

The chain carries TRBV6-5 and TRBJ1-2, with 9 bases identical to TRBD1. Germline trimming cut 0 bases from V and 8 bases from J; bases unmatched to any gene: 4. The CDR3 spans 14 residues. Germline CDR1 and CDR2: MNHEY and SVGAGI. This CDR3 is CASSYSNRGHGYTF. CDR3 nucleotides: TGTGCCAGCAGTTACTCGAACAGGGGGCACGGCTACACCTTC.

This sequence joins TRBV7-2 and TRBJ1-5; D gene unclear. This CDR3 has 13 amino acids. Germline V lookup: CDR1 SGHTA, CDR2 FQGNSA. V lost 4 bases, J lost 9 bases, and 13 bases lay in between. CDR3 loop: CASSSQGMWPQHF. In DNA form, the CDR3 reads TGTGCCAGCAGCTCCCAAGGGATGTGGCCCCAGCATTTT. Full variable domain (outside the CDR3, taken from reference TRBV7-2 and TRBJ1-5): GAGVSQSPSNKVTEKGKDVELRCDPISGHTALYWYRQSLGQGLEFLIYFQGNSAPDKSGLPSDRFSAERTGGSVSTLTIQRTQQEDSAVYLCASSSQGMWPQHFGDGTRLSIL.

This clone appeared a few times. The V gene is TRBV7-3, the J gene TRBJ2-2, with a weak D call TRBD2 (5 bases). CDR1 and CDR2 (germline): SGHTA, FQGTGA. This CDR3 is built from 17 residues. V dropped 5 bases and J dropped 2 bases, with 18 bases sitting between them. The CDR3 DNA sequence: TGTGCCAGCAGCGGAGGTGGTACGGCCAGTAACACCGGGGAGCTGTTTTTT. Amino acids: CASSGGGTASNTGELFF.

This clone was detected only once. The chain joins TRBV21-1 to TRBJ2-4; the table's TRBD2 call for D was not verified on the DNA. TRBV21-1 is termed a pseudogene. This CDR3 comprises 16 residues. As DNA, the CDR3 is TGTGCCAGCAGCAAAGCCGAGCTACTAGCCAAAAACATTCAGTACTTC. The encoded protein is CASSKAELLAKNIQYF.

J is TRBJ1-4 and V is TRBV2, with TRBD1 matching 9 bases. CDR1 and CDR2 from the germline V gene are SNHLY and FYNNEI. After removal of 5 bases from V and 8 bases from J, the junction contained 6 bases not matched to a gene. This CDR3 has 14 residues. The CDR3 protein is CASSPGTGKEKLFF. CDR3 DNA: TGTGCCAGCAGTCCCGGGACAGGGAAAGAAAAACTGTTTTTT.

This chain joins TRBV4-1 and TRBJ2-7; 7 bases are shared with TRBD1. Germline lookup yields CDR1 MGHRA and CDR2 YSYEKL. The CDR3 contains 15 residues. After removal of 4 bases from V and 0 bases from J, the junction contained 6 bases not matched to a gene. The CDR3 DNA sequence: TGCGCCAGCAGCCCTCCGGGACAGAGCTCCTACGAGCAGTACTTC. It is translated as CASSPPGQSSYEQYF.

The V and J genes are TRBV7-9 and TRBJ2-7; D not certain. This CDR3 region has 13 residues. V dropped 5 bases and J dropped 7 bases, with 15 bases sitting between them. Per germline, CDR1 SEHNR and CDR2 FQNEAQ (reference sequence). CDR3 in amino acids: CASSQTPSLEQYF. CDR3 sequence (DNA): TGTGCCAGCAGCCAAACCCCCAGTCTAGAGCAGTACTTC.

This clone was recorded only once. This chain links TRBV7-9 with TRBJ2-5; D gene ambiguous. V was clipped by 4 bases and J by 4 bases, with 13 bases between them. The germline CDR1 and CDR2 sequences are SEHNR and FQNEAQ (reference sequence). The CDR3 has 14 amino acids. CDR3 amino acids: CASSSHPLGETQYF. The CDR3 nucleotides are TGTGCCAGCAGCTCCCACCCCCTTGGAGAGACCCAGTACTTC.

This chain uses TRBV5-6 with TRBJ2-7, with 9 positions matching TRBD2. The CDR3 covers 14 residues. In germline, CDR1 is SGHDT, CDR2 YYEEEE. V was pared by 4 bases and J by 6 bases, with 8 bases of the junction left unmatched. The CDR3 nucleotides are TGTGCCAGCAGCCCGGGACTAGCTCCTTCCGAGCAGTACTTC. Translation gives CASSPGLAPSEQYF.

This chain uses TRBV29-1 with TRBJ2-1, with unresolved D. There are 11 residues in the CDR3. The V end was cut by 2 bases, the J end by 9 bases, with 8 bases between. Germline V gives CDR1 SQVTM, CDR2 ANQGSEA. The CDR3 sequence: CSVERRGEQFF. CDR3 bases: TGCAGCGTTGAAAGGAGAGGTGAGCAGTTCTTC.

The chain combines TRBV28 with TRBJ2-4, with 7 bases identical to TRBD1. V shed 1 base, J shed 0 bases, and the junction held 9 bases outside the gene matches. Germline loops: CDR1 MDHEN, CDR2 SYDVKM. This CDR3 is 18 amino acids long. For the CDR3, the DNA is TGTGCCAGCAGTTTATCCCCCTGGGACAGTTTAGCCAAAAACATTCAGTACTTC. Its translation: CASSLSPWDSLAKNIQYF.

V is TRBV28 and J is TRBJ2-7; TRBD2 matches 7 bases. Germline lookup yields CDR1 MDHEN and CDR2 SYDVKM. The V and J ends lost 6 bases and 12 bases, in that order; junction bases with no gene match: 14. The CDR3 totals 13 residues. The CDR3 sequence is CASRYGTNPHTYF. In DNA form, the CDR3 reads TGTGCCAGCAGATACGGGACTAACCCCCATACGTACTTC.